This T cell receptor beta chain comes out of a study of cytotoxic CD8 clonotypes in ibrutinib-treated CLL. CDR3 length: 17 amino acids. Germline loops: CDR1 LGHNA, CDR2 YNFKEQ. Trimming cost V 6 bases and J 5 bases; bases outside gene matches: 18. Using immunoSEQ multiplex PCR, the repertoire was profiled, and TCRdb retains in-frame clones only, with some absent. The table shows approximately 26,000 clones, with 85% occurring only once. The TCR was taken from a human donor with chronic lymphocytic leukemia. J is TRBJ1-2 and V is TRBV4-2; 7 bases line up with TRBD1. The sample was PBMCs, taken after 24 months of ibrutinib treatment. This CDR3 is CASRPGTDSLWGYGYTF. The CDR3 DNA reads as TGTGCCAGCAGACCCGGGACAGACTCATTATGGGGATATGGCTACACCTTC.